Below are 4 T cell receptor beta chains sequenced from a single sample in a study of a mutant IDH1 vaccine in newly diagnosed glioma. Sequenced by immunoSEQ multiplex PCR; TCRdb stores in-frame clones only, minus some. The data show 75,000 to 100,000 clones, over 75% seen once. Time point described: baseline, week 1 (first vaccination visit). Noted treatment: pre-vaccination baseline after standard-of-care therapy. Source: PBMCs, taken from a glioma patient treated with radiotherapy, temozolomide or both. Receptor source: a man aged 40-49 years with glioma. Some clones in this sample may be carry-over from other donors' samples.

The chain combines TRBV2 with TRBJ1-2, with D perhaps matching TRBD1 (6 bases). CDR1 and CDR2 from the germline V gene are SNHLY and FYNNEI. V lost 6 bases to trimming and J lost 0 bases, with 14 bases between them. This CDR3 is 15 amino acids long. The CDR3: CASRGAASSNYGYTF. CDR3 coding DNA: TGTGCCAGCAGGGGGGCGGCCTCTTCTAACTATGGCTACACCTTC.

The chain uses TRBV30 and TRBJ1-5; weak D call: TRBD1 (5 bases). The CDR3 consists of 15 residues. CDR1 is GTSNPN and CDR2 is SVGIG in the germline V gene (reference sequence). The V and J ends lost 0 bases and 0 bases respectively, with 9 bases between them. The CDR3 protein is CAWSVPGHSNQPQHF. In DNA, the CDR3 is TGTGCCTGGAGTGTACCAGGACATAGCAATCAGCCCCAGCATTTT.

The chain combines TRBV5-1 with TRBJ2-4; D may be TRBD2 (5 bases). Trimming removed 0 bases at V and 1 base at J, with 14 bases between. This CDR3 is built from 17 residues. CDR1 SGHRS and CDR2 YFSETQ come from the germline V gene. CDR3 protein: CASSLADSRRAKNIQYF. The CDR3 coding sequence is TGCGCCAGCAGCTTGGCAGACTCCCGGAGGGCCAAAAACATTCAGTACTTC.

V and J are TRBV4-1 and TRBJ2-7; 8 nucleotides line up with TRBD2. V trimming: 4 bases; J trimming: 3 bases; junction bases outside the gene matches: 5. CDR3 length: 14 residues. The germline gives CDR1 MGHRA, CDR2 YSYEKL. CDR3 protein: CASSPATSVYEQYF. The CDR3 DNA sequence: TGCGCCAGCAGCCCCGCGACTAGCGTCTACGAGCAGTACTTC.